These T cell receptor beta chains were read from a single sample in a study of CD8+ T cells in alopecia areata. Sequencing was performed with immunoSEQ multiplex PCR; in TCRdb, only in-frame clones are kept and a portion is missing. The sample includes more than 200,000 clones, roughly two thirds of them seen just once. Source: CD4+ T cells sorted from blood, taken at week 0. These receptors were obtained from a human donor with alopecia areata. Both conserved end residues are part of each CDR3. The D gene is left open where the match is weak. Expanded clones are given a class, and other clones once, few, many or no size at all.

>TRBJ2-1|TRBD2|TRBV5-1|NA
TGCGCCAGCAGCGGAACTAGCGGGAGCGCTTACAATGAGCAGTTCTTC
CASSGTSGSAYNEQFF
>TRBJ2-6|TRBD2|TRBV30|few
TGTGCCTGGGGGGGACTAGCGGGATCTGGGGCCAACGTCCTGACTTTC
CAWGGLAGSGANVLTF
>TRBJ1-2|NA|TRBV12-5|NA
TGTGCTAGTGCTCCCGCGACTTTAGGGGGTGGCTACACCTTC
CASAPATLGGGYTF
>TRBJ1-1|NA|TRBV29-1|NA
TGCAGCGGGACCTCGAGGCGTGCTGGGAACACTGAAGCTTTCTTT
CSGTSRRAGNTEAFF
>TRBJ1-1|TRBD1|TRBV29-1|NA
TGCAGCGGGAGCGGACAGGGGAGGACTGAAGCTTTCTTT
CSGSGQGRTEAFF
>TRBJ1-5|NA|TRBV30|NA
TGTGCCTGGAGTGGACACCCGCCGTTTAGGAATCAGCCCCAGCATTTT
CAWSGHPPFRNQPQHF
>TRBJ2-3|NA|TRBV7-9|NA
TGTGCCAGCAGCTTACGGCCGGGAAGCCCAGATACGCAGTATTTT
CASSLRPGSPDTQYF
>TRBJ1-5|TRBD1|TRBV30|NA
TGTGCCTGGGCGACAGGGAACAATCAGCCCCAGCATTTT
CAWATGNNQPQHF
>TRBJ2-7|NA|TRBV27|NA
TGTGCCAGCAGTAGGACGGGGGAGCAGTACTTC
CASSRTGEQYF
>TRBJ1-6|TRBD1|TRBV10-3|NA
TGTGCCATCAGTGAGTCCGGGACAGTCGATTCACCCCTCCACTTT
CAISESGTVDSPLHF
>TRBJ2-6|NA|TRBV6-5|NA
TGTGCCAGCAGAAGGGGCTCTGGGGCCAACGTCCTGACTTTC
CASRRGSGANVLTF
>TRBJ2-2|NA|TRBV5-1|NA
TGCGCCAGTGGGGACAAGACCTTCACCGGGGAGCTGTTTTTT
CASGDKTFTGELFF
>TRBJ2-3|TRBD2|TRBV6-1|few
TGTGCCAGCAGTGAGGGGGGGTCCGGCACAGATACGCAGTATTTT
CASSEGGSGTDTQYF
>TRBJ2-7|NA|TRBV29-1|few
TGCAGCGTTGAAGATCGAGGGGGGGCCTTCTCCTACGAGCAGTACTTC
CSVEDRGGAFSYEQYF
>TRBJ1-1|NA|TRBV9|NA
TGTGCCAGCAGCGTAGACAGGATCAACACTGAAGCTTTCTTT
CASSVDRINTEAFF
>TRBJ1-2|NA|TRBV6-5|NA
TGTGCCAGCAGTTACTCTTGGGGCTCGACTATAGAAGGCTACACCTTC
CASSYSWGSTIEGYTF
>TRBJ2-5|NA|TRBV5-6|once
TGTGCCAGCAGCTTGGGCAGCGTCCAAGAGACCCAGTACTTC
CASSLGSVQETQYF
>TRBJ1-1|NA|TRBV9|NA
TGTGCCAGCAGCGTAGCCGTAGGGAACACTGAAGCTTTCTTT
CASSVAVGNTEAFF
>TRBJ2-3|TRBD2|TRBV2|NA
TGTGCCAGCAGTGACAGCGGGGTGGGCACAGATACGCAGTATTTT
CASSDSGVGTDTQYF
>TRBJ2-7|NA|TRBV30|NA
TGTGCCTGGAAGTCAGATATGTCCTACGAGCAGTACTTC
CAWKSDMSYEQYF
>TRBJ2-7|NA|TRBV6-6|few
TGTGCCAGCAGTTATGGGGGGCCCGAGCAGTACTTC
CASSYGGPEQYF
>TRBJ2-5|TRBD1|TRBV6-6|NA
TGTGCCAGCAGTTCCCAGGGGGCGAGGGAGACCCAGTACTTC
CASSSQGARETQYF
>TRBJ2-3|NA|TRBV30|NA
TGTGCCTGGGTTCCCCCCGGGATGCAGGCAGATACGCAGTATTTT
CAWVPPGMQADTQYF
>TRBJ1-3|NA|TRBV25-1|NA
TGTGCCAGCAGTGTAGGCACCTCTGGAAACACCATATATTTT
CASSVGTSGNTIYF
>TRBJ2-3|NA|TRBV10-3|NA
TGTGCCATCAGTGAATTGAGGGCAGATACGCAGTATTTT
CAISELRADTQYF
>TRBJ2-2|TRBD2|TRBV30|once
TGTGCCTGGAGGCAAGGGAGGGCACTGAACACCGGGGAGCTGTTTTTT
CAWRQGRALNTGELFF
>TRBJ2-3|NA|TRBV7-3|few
TGTGCCAGCAAGATGGCGAGCACAGATACGCAGTATTTT
CASKMASTDTQYF
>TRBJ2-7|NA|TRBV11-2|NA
TGTGCCAGCAGCTTAAGGAGATTACTACCCCCTACCGAGCAGTACTTC
CASSLRRLLPPTEQYF
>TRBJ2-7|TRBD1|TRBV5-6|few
TGTGCCAGCACCCTAGGGACAGTCCTCTACGAGCAGTACTTC
CASTLGTVLYEQYF
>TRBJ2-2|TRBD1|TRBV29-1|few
TGCAGCGCCGCGGGGACAGGGATTTCCACCGGGGAGCTGTTTTTT
CSAAGTGISTGELFF
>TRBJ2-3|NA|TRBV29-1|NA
TGCAGCGTTGTAGGCGGGTCTACTGCAGATACGCAGTATTTT
CSVVGGSTADTQYF
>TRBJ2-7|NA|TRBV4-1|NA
TGCGCCAGCAGCCAAGAGCTAACGGGGGTCTACGAGCAGTACTTC
CASSQELTGVYEQYF
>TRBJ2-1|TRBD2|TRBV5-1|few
TGCGCCAGCAGCTTGGAACTAGCGTTGTACAATGAGCAGTTCTTC
CASSLELALYNEQFF
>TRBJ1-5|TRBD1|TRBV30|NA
TGTGCCTGGAGTGTAACAGGGGATCAGCCCCAGCATTTT
CAWSVTGDQPQHF
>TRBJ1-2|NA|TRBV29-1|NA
TGCAGCGTTGGGTTATCTCGAGGCTACACCTTC
CSVGLSRGYTF
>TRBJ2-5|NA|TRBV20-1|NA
TGCAGTGCGGACTCGAAAGAGACCCAGTACTTC
CSADSKETQYF
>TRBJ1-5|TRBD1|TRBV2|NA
TGTGCCAGCAGTGCAGACAGGGGCCATCAGCCCCAGCATTTT
CASSADRGHQPQHF
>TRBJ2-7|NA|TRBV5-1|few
TGCGCCAGCACAAACGAGGGCTACGAGCAGTACTTC
CASTNEGYEQYF
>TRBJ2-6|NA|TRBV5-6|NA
TGTGCCAGCAGCCACCGGGGGACTGGGGCCAACGTCCTGACTTTC
CASSHRGTGANVLTF
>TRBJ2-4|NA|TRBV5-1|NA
TGCGCCAGCAGCTTGGGGCAGGGGTCATCCAAAAACATTCAGTACTTC
CASSLGQGSSKNIQYF
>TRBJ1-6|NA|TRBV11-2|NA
TGTGCCAGCAGCTTACAGGGTAGCAATTCACCCCTCCACTTT
CASSLQGSNSPLHF
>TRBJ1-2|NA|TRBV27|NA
TGTGCCAGCAGTTTATCAGGATCTAATGGCTACACCTTC
CASSLSGSNGYTF
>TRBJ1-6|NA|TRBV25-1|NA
TGTGCCAGCAGTGAGTCCGGGACCTATAATTCACCCCTCCACTTT
CASSESGTYNSPLHF
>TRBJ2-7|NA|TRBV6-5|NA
TGTGCCAGCAGTGCCCTGGCGCGGCTCTACGAGCAGTACTTC
CASSALARLYEQYF
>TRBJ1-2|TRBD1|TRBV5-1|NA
TGCGCCAGCAGGCCCAGCGGACAGGGGCGCTACACCTTC
CASRPSGQGRYTF
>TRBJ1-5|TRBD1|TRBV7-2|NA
TGTGCCAGCAGCTTATTGAGCAGGGGGCAAGATGACAATCAGCCCCAGCATTTT
CASSLLSRGQDDNQPQHF
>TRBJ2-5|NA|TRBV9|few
TGTGCCAGCAGCCCATCTTCCCAAGAGACCCAGTACTTC
CASSPSSQETQYF
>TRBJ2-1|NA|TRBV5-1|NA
TGCGCCAGCAGCTTGTATGACCTCTACAATGAGCAGTTCTTC
CASSLYDLYNEQFF
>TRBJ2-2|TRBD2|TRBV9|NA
TGTGCCAGCAGCGTCCAAGCGGGGGGGCGCACCGGGGAGCTGTTTTTT
CASSVQAGGRTGELFF